Listed below are T cell receptor beta chains from one sample, sequenced in a study of T cell repertoires in cytomegalovirus infection. One entry per CDR3 protein results from TCRdb running MiXCR on the reads. The sample records roughly 500,000 distinct CDR3 sequences, around 11% being singletons. Material: PBMCs. These receptors were taken from a human donor in good health (CMV status not recorded). Some clones in this sample may be carry-over from other donors' samples. Each CDR3 is given with its conserved first and last residue. The D gene is left open where the match is weak. The listing skips clone size in some rows; elsewhere it reads once, few, many or a size class.

. TRBJ2-7 TRBV20-1 . 13 TGCAGTGCAAACCTGCTCCGGTTGGACGAGCAGTACTTC CSANLLRLDEQYF
. TRBJ1-5 TRBV30 TRBD1 14 TGTGCCTGGAGCATGGGACAGCAGAGTCAGCCCCAGCATTTT CAWSMGQQSQPQHF
few TRBJ2-7 TRBV9 . 13 TGTGCCAGCAGCGTAGAGACAGCGATAAAGCAGTACTTC CASSVETAIKQYF
many TRBJ1-2 TRBV12-3/TRBV12-4 TRBD1 15 TGTGCCAGCAGCGGTCCGGACAGGGGTGACTATGGCTACACCTTC CASSGPDRGDYGYTF
many TRBJ2-1 TRBV7-9 TRBD2 13 TGTGCCAGCAGCTACCTAGCGGGCGATGAGCAGTTCTTC CASSYLAGDEQFF
many TRBJ1-1 TRBV4-1 TRBD1 14 TGCGCCAGCAGCCAAGGGGACAGGGGCACTGAAGCTTTCTTT CASSQGDRGTEAFF
few TRBJ2-1 TRBV5-6 . 13 TGTGCCAGCAGCTGGCCTAGAGGTAATGAGCAGTTCTTC CASSWPRGNEQFF
many TRBJ2-1 TRBV9 TRBD2 16 TGTGCCAGCAGCCCCCCCGGGACTAGCGGGAGACATGAGCAGTTCTTC CASSPPGTSGRHEQFF
. TRBJ2-7 TRBV10-3 TRBD1 13 TGTGCCACCGGACAGGGCACGACGGGCGAGCAGTACTTC CATGQGTTGEQYF
many TRBJ1-1 TRBV28 TRBD1 12 TGTGCCAGCAGGACAGGGAGACATGAAGCTTTCTTT CASRTGRHEAFF
few TRBJ1-1 TRBV10-2 . 16 TGCGCCAGCCACGATCAGCCGGCCGGGGGCTTCACTGAAGCTTTCTTT CASHDQPAGGFTEAFF
many TRBJ1-5 TRBV5-1 . 13 TGCGCCAGCAGCTTGGACGGGGCTCAGCCCCAGCATTTT CASSLDGAQPQHF
many TRBJ2-7 TRBV20-1 TRBD1 14 TGCAGTGCGGGACGGACAGGGGATATCCACGAGCAGTACTTC CSAGRTGDIHEQYF
. TRBJ1-1 TRBV5-1 TRBD1 19 TGCGCCAGCAGCTCGGGAGGAGGACAGGGGCCTCGAGGGAAAACTGAAGCTTTCTTT CASSSGGGQGPRGKTEAFF
many TRBJ2-1 TRBV27 TRBD2 19 TGTGCCAGCAGTTTACGCCCCGGGACTAGCGGGAGTTCCTACAATGAGCAGTTCTTC CASSLRPGTSGSSYNEQFF
many TRBJ1-1 TRBV7-2 . 13 TGTGCCAGCAGCCTCAGATCGAACACTGAAGCTTTCTTT CASSLRSNTEAFF
. TRBJ1-5 TRBV20-1 . 13 TGCAGTGCTAGGGGGGCGGGAAATCAGCCCCAGCATTTT CSARGAGNQPQHF
few TRBJ2-1 TRBV12-2 . 16 TGTGCAAGTCGCTTAGGAGCGGAGGCAATCTACAATGAGCAGTTCTTC CASRLGAEAIYNEQFF
many TRBJ1-1 TRBV6-1 . 13 TGTGCCAGCAGTAGGGGACAATACACTGAAGCTTTCTTT CASSRGQYTEAFF
many TRBJ2-3 TRBV10-3 TRBD2 17 TGTGCCATCAGTGAGCAGAGCGGGGGGGCCGACACAGATACGCAGTATTTT CAISEQSGGADTDTQYF
many TRBJ2-7 TRBV4-1 . 15 TGCGCCAGCAGCCAAGATTGGACAATAGACGACGAGCAGTACTTC CASSQDWTIDDEQYF
. TRBJ2-3 TRBV6-4 TRBD1 14 TGTGCCAGCAGTGGGACAGGGGGCACAGATACGCAGTATTTT CASSGTGGTDTQYF
few TRBJ2-1 TRBV14 TRBD1 15 TGTGCCAGCAGCCTTAGGACAGGGTTCAACAATGAGCAGTTCTTC CASSLRTGFNNEQFF
many TRBJ2-1 TRBV24-1 TRBD2 17 TGTGCCACCAGTGATTTGCGAACTAGCGGGAGTTACAATGAGCAGTTCTTC CATSDLRTSGSYNEQFF
many TRBJ1-6 TRBV11-2 TRBD1 15 TGTGCCAGCAGCTTAGACGGGACAGGGGGACTACCCCTCCACTTT CASSLDGTGGLPLHF
. TRBJ1-2 TRBV6-1 . 14 TGTGCCAGCAGTGAAACCAGTTTTAACTATGGCTACACCTTC CASSETSFNYGYTF
many TRBJ2-7 TRBV9 . 13 TGTGCCAGCAGCAGAGGGGGGGGCGACGAGCAGTACTTC CASSRGGGDEQYF
. TRBJ2-1 TRBV28 TRBD2 14 TGTGCCAGCAGTTTTCCCGGACTAGACAGTGAGCAGTTCTTC CASSFPGLDSEQFF
many TRBJ1-2 TRBV7-2 . 14 TGTGCCAGCAGCTTACTAGTAGGGACCTATGGCTACACCTTC CASSLLVGTYGYTF
. TRBJ1-2 TRBV27 . 16 TGTGCCAGCAGTTTATCTCGAACGGGGGGGATAAATGGCTACACCTTC CASSLSRTGGINGYTF
. TRBJ2-1 TRBV9 . 15 TGTGCCAGCAGCGTAGGTGGGGTCCCGAACAATGAGCAGTTCTTC CASSVGGVPNNEQFF
many TRBJ1-2 TRBV27 . 13 TGTGCCAGCAGTTTCGGGGTTGGGTATGGCTACACCTTC CASSFGVGYGYTF
many TRBJ1-2 TRBV29-1 . 13 TGCAGCGTTCACCCAGGGCTCCTGTATGGCTACACCTTC CSVHPGLLYGYTF
few TRBJ2-5 TRBV3-1 . 15 TGTGCCAGCAGCCGCCGAGAAGTCCAAGTAGAGACCCAGTACTTC CASSRREVQVETQYF
many TRBJ2-2 TRBV10-3 . 14 TGTGCCATCAGTGGGGGGTTTAACACCGGGGAGCTGTTTTTT CAISGGFNTGELFF
many TRBJ1-3 TRBV3-1 . 16 TGTGCCAGCACCCGGGCAGGGACGAGCTCTGGAAACACCATATATTTT CASTRAGTSSGNTIYF
many TRBJ1-3 TRBV29-1 TRBD1 14 TGCAGCGTTGGACAGGGGAACTCTGGAAACACCATATATTTT CSVGQGNSGNTIYF
many TRBJ2-5 TRBV20-1 TRBD2 15 TGCAGTGCTCCTGGACTAGCGGGAGCCCAAGAGACCCAGTACTTC CSAPGLAGAQETQYF
many TRBJ2-5 TRBV5-4 . 13 TGTGCCAGCAGCTCATCCCAAGCTGGGACCCAGTACTTC CASSSSQAGTQYF
many TRBJ2-5 TRBV4-1 . 13 TGCGCCAGCAGCCAAGGGGTAGAAGAGACCCAGTACTTC CASSQGVEETQYF
. TRBJ2-7 TRBV14 TRBD1 13 TGTGCCAGCAGCCATCGGACAGGGATCGAGCAGTACTTC CASSHRTGIEQYF
few TRBJ2-3 TRBV6-1 TRBD2 18 TGTGCCAGCACCCCGGGACTAGCGGGAACCGGGTTGAAAGATACGCAGTATTTT CASTPGLAGTGLKDTQYF
few TRBJ1-2 TRBV7-9 . 15 TGTGCCAGCAGCTTAGATGCGGTTATGGGTACTGGCTACACCTTC CASSLDAVMGTGYTF
many TRBJ1-2 TRBV19 TRBD1 14 TGTGCCAGTAGTCCCTGGACAGGGTGGGGTGGCTACACCTTC CASSPWTGWGGYTF
many TRBJ1-5 TRBV12-3/TRBV12-4 . 13 TGTGCCAGCAGTAGGGATTACAATCAGCCCCAGCATTTT CASSRDYNQPQHF
few TRBJ1-1 TRBV14 . 17 TGTGCCAGCAGCCAAAGCAGATTGAGGGCGATGAACACTGAAGCTTTCTTT CASSQSRLRAMNTEAFF
many TRBJ1-1 TRBV7-9 . 14 TGTGCCAGTGTCCGGGACTCCATCAACACTGAAGCTTTCTTT CASVRDSINTEAFF
many TRBJ2-1 TRBV7-2 TRBD1 15 TGTGCCAGCAGCGGCGCGGGACAGGGTCACAATGAGCAGTTCTTC CASSGAGQGHNEQFF